This TCR beta chain was documented in a study of blood T cell repertoires in COVID-19. In the study overall: Specimens from acute and convalescent COVID-19 originated in the United States, Italy and Spain. T cells, B-cell-depleted T cells, or PBMCs provided the cDNA or gDNA that served as material.

Trimming pared 0 bases from V and 2 bases from J, leaving 9 bases between. The germline V gene has CDR1 MNHEY and CDR2 SMNVEV (reference sequence). The CDR3 has 15 residues. The data were produced by immunoSEQ multiplex PCR, yet TCRdb's version contains in-frame clones alone and is incomplete. The profile shows approximately 270,000 clones, approximately 85% of them singletons. This clonotype originated in a woman aged 70-85 years with acute or convalescent COVID-19. This chain joins TRBV27 and TRBJ2-3, with TRBD2 as a possible D gene (5 bases). Sequenced: peripheral blood. The CDR3 region is CASSLSRTYTDTQYF. The CDR3 DNA is TGTGCCAGCAGTTTATCTCGGACTTACACAGATACGCAGTATTTT.